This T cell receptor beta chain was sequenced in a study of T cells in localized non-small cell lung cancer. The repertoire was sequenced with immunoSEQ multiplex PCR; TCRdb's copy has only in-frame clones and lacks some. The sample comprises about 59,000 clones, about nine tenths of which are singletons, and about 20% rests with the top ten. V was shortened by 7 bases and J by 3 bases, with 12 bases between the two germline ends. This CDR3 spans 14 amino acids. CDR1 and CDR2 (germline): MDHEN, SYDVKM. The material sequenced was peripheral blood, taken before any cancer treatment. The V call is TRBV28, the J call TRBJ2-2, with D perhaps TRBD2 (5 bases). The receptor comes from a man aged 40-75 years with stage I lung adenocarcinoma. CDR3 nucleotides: TGTGCCAGCAACTGGAGGAGCGACACCGGGGAGCTGTTTTTT. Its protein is CASNWRSDTGELFF.